The source of this T cell receptor beta chain is a study of T cells in Graves' hyperthyroidism and ophthalmopathy. CDR3 size: 13 residues. J lost 7 bases, V lost 3 bases, and 6 bases had no gene match. Germline V gene sequence: CDR1 SGDLS, CDR2 YYNGEE. Subjects aged 18 to 65 presented with newly diagnosed hyperthyroidism of less than 2 months' duration. Researchers took RNA transcripts and amplified the TCR beta CDR3 regions from them. The HTBI primer set drove a first-round RT-PCR of the TCR CDR3. TCRdb independently ran MiXCR on the multiplex PCR reads; one entry per CDR3 protein. The table lists about 560,000 distinct CDR3 sequences, approximately 16% of them singletons.

This TCR derives from a woman between 18 and 29 years old with Graves' hyperthyroidism. Sequenced material: blood. This chain links TRBV9 with TRBJ2-7, with 8 bases matching TRBD1. CDR3 DNA: TGTGCCAGCAGCGGGACAGGGAGTCGGGAGCAGTACTTC. Amino acid sequence: CASSGTGSREQYF.